This T cell receptor beta chain appears in the sequencing data of a study of CD8 T cells in ankylosing spondylitis (dated by TCRdb to between 2016 and 2019). Context from the whole study: The study profiled T cell receptor beta repertoires in healthy donors and ankylosing spondylitis patients to find disease-linked TCR variants. The full study cohort comprised 20 to 25 ankylosing spondylitis patients and some 110 healthy donors. Peripheral blood samples were taken, and synovial fluid was additionally collected from ankylosing spondylitis patients.

As encoded in the germline V gene, CDR1 is SGHRS while CDR2 is YFSETQ. Measured from the cysteine to the phenylalanine, the CDR3 is 15 residues long. The DNA shown is the 45-base CDR3, in frame from base 1. V sheds 5 bases and J sheds 5 bases, leaving 19 bases between their ends. What the work shows at the level of the full study, not this receptor alone: A TCR beta motif of several highly homologous amino acid variants appeared characteristic of blood from ankylosing spondylitis patients. According to the report, matched synovial fluid samples from ankylosing spondylitis patients were significantly enriched for the disease-linked clones. The disease-linked clones showed a CD8+ phenotype and occurred at relatively low frequencies in peripheral blood. Some TCR beta motif variants had previously been reported in synovial fluid and blood of reactive arthritis patients, which suggested common disease-initiation mechanisms.

This clonotype showed up many times. The specificity of this receptor is unknown. There are no base qualities to consult, and no much larger clone falls within one base. TCRdb records Illumina HiSeq 2500 as the sequencer. Quantitative 5'-RACE with molecular barcodes was used to prepare TCR beta libraries. Under the source paper's analysis protocol: Disease-linked TCR variants were identified with a new computational method built on a probabilistic model of VDJ rearrangement. TCRdb handled the public reads itself, with Q25 trimming in fastp and clone calling in MiXCR, and kept productive beta chains. Under each unique CDR3 protein, matching rows form one entry showing the most common genes and DNA. These V and J calls rely on TCRdb rather than the paper's analysis. The sample records over 200,000 distinct CDR3 sequences, 10% of which are singletons. The top ten hold over 20% of the sample.

The receptor was derived from a male donor with ankylosing spondylitis or in good health (not recorded which). The specimen sequenced was blood, either unsorted or a sorted T cell fraction (not recorded which). Recombination linked TRBV5-1 to TRBJ1-2, with a weak D call of TRBD1 (6 bases match). In nucleotides, the sequence is TGCGCCAGCAGAGCTGGCGGGGGCGCGGGGTATGGCTACACCTTC. It encodes CASRAGGGAGYGYTF.